This T cell receptor beta chain was observed in a study of T cell repertoires in cytomegalovirus infection. Study overall: CMV infection together with matching HLA type was indicated by public TCR beta signatures.

Whole-study results and caveats: HLA-C-restricted CMV-specific TCR beta clonotypes prevailed in the ex vivo response. Carriage of CMV together with the relevant HLA was identifiable through cumulative public TCR beta family frequency.

This clonotype was seen a few times. The antigen is unknown. Via MiXCR, TCRdb re-called the reads, giving one row per CDR3 protein. The sample has 400,000 or so distinct CDR3 sequences, over 15% seen once. CDR3 length: 11 amino acids. Germline CDR1 LNHDA, CDR2 SQIVND (reference sequence). Deletions cut 3 bases from V and 8 bases from J, with 5 bases between. This TCR was recovered from a human donor in good health (CMV status not recorded). Some clones in this sample may be carry-over from other donors' samples. The sample consisted of PBMCs. V gene TRBV19 combines with J gene TRBJ2-1, with D unclear. The CDR3 is CASSIRHEQFF. CDR3 bases: TGTGCCAGTAGTATTCGACATGAGCAGTTCTTC.